The clone carrying this T cell receptor (beta chain) has just a few counts. The antigen is unknown. These data originate in a study of T cell responses to AZD1222 COVID-19 vaccine. General study points: In a largely white British group with more females than males, clonal diversity was possibly underestimated.

The repertoire was sequenced with immunoSEQ multiplex PCR; TCRdb's copy has only in-frame clones and lacks some. The sample consists of around 140,000 clones, about 90% of them appearing once. There are 19 residues in the CDR3. Germline V gene lookup returns CDR1 KGHSH and CDR2 LQKENI. The V and J ends lost 4 bases and 3 bases, in that order; junction bases with no gene match: 11. This TCR derives from an adult who received the AZD1222 COVID-19 vaccine. The sequences come from peripheral blood, collected 28 days after the second AZD1222 dose. The genes are TRBV18 and TRBJ2-2; 13 nucleotides align to TRBD2. The CDR3: CASSQRIGLAGEYTGELFF. In DNA form, the CDR3 reads TGTGCCAGCTCACAAAGAATCGGACTAGCGGGAGAATACACCGGGGAGCTGTTTTTT.